The 7 T cell receptor beta chains in this list originate from one sample, sequenced in a study of blood T cell repertoires in COVID-19. Here immunoSEQ multiplex PCR was the method, and the copy in TCRdb shows in-frame clones only, minus some. The data contain 400,000 to 550,000 clones, roughly 89% of them singletons. Sequences were obtained from peripheral blood. The receptors were gathered from a woman aged 30 to 39 with acute or convalescent COVID-19.

This clone was counted a few times. V usage is TRBV2 and J usage is TRBJ1-2, with D possibly matching TRBD1 (6 bases). Per the germline V gene, CDR1 is SNHLY and CDR2 is FYNNEI. Trimming took 7 bases from V and 9 from J, leaving 24 bases between them. This CDR3 comprises 15 residues. This CDR3 is CASTSGGGLNLRYTF. The CDR3 nucleotides read TGTGCCAGCACATCAGGCGGGGGGCTTAATTTGCGCTACACCTTC.

The chain employs TRBV6-6 and TRBJ2-1; 8 bases map to TRBD2. The CDR3 contains 14 residues. The V segment lost 2 bases and the J segment 6 bases; nucleotides outside the gene matches: 3. CDR1 is MNHNY and CDR2 is SVGAGI in the germline V gene (reference sequence). The CDR3, as DNA: TGTGCCAGCAGTTACCGGGGGGGCCTCAATGAGCAGTTCTTC. Translation: CASSYRGGLNEQFF.

The rearrangement joins TRBV2 to TRBJ1-2; TRBD1 aligns across 12 bases. The CDR3 sequence is 14 residues long. The V gene's germline CDR1 is SNHLY and CDR2 FYNNEI. V lost 6 bases and J lost 3; bases outside the gene matches: 2. The CDR3 bases are TGTGCCAGCAGCGGGACAGGGGGCCACTATGGCTACACCTTC. Translation: CASSGTGGHYGYTF.

The rearrangement joins TRBV27 to TRBJ2-2; no firm D call. V lost 4 bases, J lost 6 bases, and 12 bases lay in between. Looked up from germline, CDR1 is MNHEY and CDR2 is SMNVEV (reference sequence). This CDR3 has 14 residues. The CDR3 nucleotides read TGTGCCAGCAGTTCCCTCACCAGCGCCGGGGAGCTGTTTTTT. Encoded protein: CASSSLTSAGELFF.

The chain carries TRBV24-1 and TRBJ2-1; 7 positions match TRBD1. CDR3 length equals 16 residues. Germline-derived CDR1 and CDR2 are KGHDR and SFDVKD. Trimming cost V 4 bases and J 3 bases; bases outside gene matches: 8. The CDR3 nucleotides read TGTGCCACCAGTGACGACCGGGACAGAAACTACAATGAGCAGTTCTTC. Translation: CATSDDRDRNYNEQFF.

At least ten counts were recorded for this clone. Other nucleotide sequences from this sample produce the same CDR3. The V call is TRBV18, the J call TRBJ1-1, with 8 positions matching TRBD1. V gave up 4 bases and J gave up 3 bases; unmatched junction bases: 7. The CDR3 sequence is 15 residues long. Germline CDR1 and CDR2: KGHSH and LQKENI. The CDR3 loop is CASSQTQGADTEAFF. For the CDR3, the DNA is TGTGCCAGCTCACAGACGCAGGGGGCGGACACTGAAGCTTTCTTT.

J is TRBJ1-2 and V is TRBV2; TRBD1 agrees at 7 bases. The CDR3 has 14 residues. CDR1 is SNHLY and CDR2 is FYNNEI in the germline V gene. With 7 bases clipped from V and 9 bases from J, the junction kept 14 bases outside the gene matches. Here the CDR3 DNA reads TGTGCCAGCACACAGGGGATTATAGTGGGTAGCTACACCTTC. Protein sequence: CASTQGIIVGSYTF. Combining the CDR3 with reference TRBV2 and TRBJ1-2 gives the whole variable domain EPEVTQTPSHQVTQMGQEVILRCVPISNHLYFYWYRQILGQKVEFLVSFYNNEISEKSEIFDDQFSVERPDGSNFTLKIRSTKLEDSAMYFCASTQGIIVGSYTFGSGTRLTVV.